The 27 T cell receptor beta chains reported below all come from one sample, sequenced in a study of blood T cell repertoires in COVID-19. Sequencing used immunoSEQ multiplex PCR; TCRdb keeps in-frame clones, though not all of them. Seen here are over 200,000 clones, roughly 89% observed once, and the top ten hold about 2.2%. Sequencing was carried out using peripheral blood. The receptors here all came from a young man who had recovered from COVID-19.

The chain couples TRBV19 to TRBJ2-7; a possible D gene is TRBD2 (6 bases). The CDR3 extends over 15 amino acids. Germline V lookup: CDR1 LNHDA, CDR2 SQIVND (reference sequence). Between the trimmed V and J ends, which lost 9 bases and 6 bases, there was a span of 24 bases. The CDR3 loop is CARTPLRGGGSEQYF. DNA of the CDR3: TGTGCCAGAACCCCGCTCCGGGGAGGTGGCTCCGAGCAGTACTTC.

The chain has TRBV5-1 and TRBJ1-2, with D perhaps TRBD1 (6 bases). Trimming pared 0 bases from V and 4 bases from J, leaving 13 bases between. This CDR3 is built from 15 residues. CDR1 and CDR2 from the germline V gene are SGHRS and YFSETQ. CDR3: CASSLGGGQFYGYTF. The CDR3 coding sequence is TGCGCCAGCAGCTTGGGAGGAGGACAGTTCTATGGCTACACCTTC.

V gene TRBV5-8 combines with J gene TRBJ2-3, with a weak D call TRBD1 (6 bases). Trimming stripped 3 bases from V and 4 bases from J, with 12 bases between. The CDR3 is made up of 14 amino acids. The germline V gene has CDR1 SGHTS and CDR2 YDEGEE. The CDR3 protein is CASSWIAGADTQYF. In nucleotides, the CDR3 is TGTGCCAGCAGCTGGATAGCAGGGGCAGATACGCAGTATTTT.

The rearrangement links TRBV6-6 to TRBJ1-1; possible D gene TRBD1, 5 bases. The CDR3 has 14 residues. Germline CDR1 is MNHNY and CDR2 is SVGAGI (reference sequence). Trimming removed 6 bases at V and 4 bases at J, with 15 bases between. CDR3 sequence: CASSQLDSSTEAFF. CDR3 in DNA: TGTGCCAGCAGCCAGCTTGACAGTAGCACTGAAGCTTTCTTT.

CDR3 protein: CASRETGGWGPAFF. CDR3 nucleotide sequence: TGTGCCAGCAGGGAAACAGGGGGCTGGGGACCAGCTTTCTTT. This chain joins TRBV6-4 and TRBJ1-1; 9 positions agree with TRBD1. Germline CDR1 and CDR2: MRHNA and SNTAGT. Unmatched junction bases numbered 12, after V lost 6 bases and J lost 10 bases. The CDR3 spans 14 residues.

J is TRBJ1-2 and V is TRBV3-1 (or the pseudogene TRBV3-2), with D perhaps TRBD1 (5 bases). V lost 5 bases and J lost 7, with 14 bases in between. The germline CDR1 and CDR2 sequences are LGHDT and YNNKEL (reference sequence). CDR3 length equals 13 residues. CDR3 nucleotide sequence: TGTGCCAGCAGCGCGCAGGGTCGGGTTGGCTACACCTTC. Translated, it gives CASSAQGRVGYTF.

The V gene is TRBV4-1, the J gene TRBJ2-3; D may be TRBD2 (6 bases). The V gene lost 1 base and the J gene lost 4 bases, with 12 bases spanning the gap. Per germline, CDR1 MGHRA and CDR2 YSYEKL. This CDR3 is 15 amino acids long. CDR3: CASSQVPGVADTQYF. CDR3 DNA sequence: TGCGCCAGCAGCCAAGTTCCGGGGGTCGCAGATACGCAGTATTTT.

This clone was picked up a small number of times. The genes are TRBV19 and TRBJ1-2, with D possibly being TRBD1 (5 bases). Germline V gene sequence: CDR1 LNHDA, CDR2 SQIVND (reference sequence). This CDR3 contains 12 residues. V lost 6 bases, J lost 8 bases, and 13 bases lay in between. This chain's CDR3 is CASRRREDGYTF. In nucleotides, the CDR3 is TGTGCCAGTAGGCGCAGGGAGGACGGCTACACCTTC.

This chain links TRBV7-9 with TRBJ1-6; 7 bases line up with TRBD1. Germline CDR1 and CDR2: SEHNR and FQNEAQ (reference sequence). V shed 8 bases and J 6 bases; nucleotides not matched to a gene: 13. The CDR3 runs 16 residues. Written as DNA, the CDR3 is TGTGCCAGCCAAGGACTCGGTGACAGGGCTAATTCACCCCTCCACTTT. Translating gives CASQGLGDRANSPLHF.

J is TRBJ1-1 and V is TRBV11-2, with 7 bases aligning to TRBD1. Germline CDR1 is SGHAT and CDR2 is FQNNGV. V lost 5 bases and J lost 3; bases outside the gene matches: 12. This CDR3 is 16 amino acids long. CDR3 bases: TGTGCCAGCAGCCCTTACCGATCCGACAGGGACACTGAAGCTTTCTTT. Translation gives CASSPYRSDRDTEAFF. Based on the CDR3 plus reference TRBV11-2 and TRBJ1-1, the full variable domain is EAGVAQSPRYKIIEKRQSVAFWCNPISGHATLYWYQQILGQGPKLLIQFQNNGVVDDSQLPKDRFSAERLKGVDSTLKIQPAKLEDSAVYLCASSPYRSDRDTEAFFGQGTRLTVV.

This chain's CDR3 is CASSGPLGATNEKLFF. For the CDR3, the DNA is TGTGCCAGCAGTGGCCCCTTAGGGGCAACTAATGAAAAACTGTTTTTT. The rearrangement joins TRBV6-2 or TRBV6-3 to TRBJ1-4, with D perhaps matching TRBD1 (5 bases). V lost 5 bases and J lost 0, with 13 bases in between. Germline CDR1 reads MNHEY; CDR2 reads SVGEGT. This CDR3 comprises 16 residues.

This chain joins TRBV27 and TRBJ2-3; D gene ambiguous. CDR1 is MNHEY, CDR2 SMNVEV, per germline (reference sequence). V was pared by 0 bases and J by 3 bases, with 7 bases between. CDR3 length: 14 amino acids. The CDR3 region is CASSLSYITDTQYF. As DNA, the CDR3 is TGTGCCAGCAGTTTATCGTATATAACAGATACGCAGTATTTT.

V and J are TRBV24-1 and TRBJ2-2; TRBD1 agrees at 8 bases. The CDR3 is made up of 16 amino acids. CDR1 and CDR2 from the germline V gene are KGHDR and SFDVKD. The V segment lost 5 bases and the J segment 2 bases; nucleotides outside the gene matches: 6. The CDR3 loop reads CATSATGQGNTGELFF. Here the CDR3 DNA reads TGTGCCACCAGTGCCACCGGACAGGGAAACACCGGGGAGCTGTTTTTT.

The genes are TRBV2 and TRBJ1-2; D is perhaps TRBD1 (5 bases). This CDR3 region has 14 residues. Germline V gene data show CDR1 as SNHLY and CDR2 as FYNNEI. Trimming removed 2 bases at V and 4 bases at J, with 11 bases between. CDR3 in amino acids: CASSEQGSLYGYTF. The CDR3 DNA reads TGTGCCAGCAGTGAACAGGGTTCACTCTATGGCTACACCTTC.

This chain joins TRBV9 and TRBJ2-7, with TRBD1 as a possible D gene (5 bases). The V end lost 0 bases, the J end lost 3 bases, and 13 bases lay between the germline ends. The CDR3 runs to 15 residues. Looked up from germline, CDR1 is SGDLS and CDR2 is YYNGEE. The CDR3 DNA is TGTGCCAGCAGCGTAGCTCCAGGGCTCCTCTACGAGCAGTACTTC. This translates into CASSVAPGLLYEQYF. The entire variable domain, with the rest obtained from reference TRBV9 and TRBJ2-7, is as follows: DSGVTQTPKHLITATGQRVTLRCSPRSGDLSVYWYQQSLDQGLQFLIQYYNGEERAKGNILERFSAQQFPDLHSELNLSSLELGDSALYFCASSVAPGLLYEQYFGPGTRLTVT.

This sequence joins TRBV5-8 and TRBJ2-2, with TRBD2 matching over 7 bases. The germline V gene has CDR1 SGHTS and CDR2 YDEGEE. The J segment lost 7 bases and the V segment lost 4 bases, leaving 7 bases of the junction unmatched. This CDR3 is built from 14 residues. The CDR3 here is CASSRGAGVGELFF. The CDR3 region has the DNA TGTGCCAGCAGCCGCGGGGCGGGAGTCGGGGAGCTGTTTTTT.

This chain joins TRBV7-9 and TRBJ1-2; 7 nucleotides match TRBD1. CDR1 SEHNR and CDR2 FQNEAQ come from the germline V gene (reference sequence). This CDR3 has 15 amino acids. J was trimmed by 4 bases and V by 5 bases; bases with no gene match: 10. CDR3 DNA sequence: TGTGCCAGCAGCCCGAGACAGGGTTCGTCCTATGGCTACACCTTC. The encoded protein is CASSPRQGSSYGYTF.

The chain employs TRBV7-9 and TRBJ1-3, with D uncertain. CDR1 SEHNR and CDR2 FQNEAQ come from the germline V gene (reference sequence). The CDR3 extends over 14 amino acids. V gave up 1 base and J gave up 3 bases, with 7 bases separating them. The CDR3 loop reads CASSLGAGGNTIYF. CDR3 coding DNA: TGTGCCAGCAGCTTAGGGGCTGGTGGAAACACCATATATTTT.

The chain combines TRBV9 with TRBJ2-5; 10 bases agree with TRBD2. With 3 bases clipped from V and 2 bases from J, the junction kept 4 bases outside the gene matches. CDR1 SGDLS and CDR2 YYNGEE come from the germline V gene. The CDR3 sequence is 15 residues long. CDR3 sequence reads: CASSALLAGQETQYF. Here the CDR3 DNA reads TGTGCCAGCAGCGCCTTACTAGCGGGGCAAGAGACCCAGTACTTC.

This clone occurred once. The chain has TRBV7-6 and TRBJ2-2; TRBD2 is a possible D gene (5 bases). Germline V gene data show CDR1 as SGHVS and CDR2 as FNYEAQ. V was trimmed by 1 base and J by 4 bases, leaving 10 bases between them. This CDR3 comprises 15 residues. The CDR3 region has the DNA TGTGCCAGCAGCTTAGTAAGCGAGGGCACCGGGGAGCTGTTTTTT. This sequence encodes CASSLVSEGTGELFF.

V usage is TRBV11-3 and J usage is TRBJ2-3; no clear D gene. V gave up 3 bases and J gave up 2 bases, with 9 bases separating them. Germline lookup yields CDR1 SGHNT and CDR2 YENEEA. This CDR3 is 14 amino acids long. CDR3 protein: CASSLSPSTDTQYF. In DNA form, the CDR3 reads TGTGCCAGCAGCTTGTCCCCCTCCACAGATACGCAGTATTTT.

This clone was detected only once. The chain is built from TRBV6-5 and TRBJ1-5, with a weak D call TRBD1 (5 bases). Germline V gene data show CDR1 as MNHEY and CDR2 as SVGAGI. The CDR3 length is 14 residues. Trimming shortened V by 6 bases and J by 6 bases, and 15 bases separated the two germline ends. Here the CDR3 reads CASRSQGNSQPQHF. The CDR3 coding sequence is TGTGCCAGCAGATCCCAGGGTAACTCTCAGCCCCAGCATTTT.

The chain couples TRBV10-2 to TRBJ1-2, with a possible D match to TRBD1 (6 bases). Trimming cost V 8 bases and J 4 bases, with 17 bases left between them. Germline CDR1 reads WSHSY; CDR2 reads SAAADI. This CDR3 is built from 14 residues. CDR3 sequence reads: CASLGGAKGYGYTF. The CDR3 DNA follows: TGCGCCAGCCTTGGGGGGGCCAAGGGCTATGGCTACACCTTC.

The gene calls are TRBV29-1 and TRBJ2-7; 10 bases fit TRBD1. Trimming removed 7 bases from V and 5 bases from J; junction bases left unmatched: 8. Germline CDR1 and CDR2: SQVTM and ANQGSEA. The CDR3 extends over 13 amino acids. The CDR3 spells CSAGGQGTHEQYF. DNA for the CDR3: TGCAGCGCCGGGGGACAGGGGACCCACGAGCAGTACTTC.

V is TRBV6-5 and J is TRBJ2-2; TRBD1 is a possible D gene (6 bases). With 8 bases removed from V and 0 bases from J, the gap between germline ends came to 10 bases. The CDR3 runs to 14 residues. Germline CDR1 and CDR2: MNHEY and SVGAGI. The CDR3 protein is CASLRGTNTGELFF. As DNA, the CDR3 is TGTGCCAGCCTCAGGGGCACGAACACCGGGGAGCTGTTTTTT.

CDR3 nucleotides: TGTGCCAGCAGCCCCACAGGGGGCAGGGGGCCCCAGCATTTT. Translation: CASSPTGGRGPQHF. The V and J genes are TRBV7-9 and TRBJ1-5; TRBD1 agrees at 9 bases. V shed 5 bases, J shed 9 bases, and the junction held 8 bases outside the gene matches. Per the germline V gene, CDR1 is SEHNR and CDR2 is FQNEAQ (reference sequence). This CDR3 comprises 14 residues.

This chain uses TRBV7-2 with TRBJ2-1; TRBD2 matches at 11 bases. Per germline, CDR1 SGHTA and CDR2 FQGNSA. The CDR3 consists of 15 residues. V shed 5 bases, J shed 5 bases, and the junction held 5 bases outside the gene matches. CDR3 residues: CASSPSGGINNEQFF. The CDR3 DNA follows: TGTGCCAGCAGCCCTAGCGGGGGGATAAACAATGAGCAGTTCTTC.